Shown below are 25 T cell receptor beta chains from a single sample sequenced in a study of CD8+CD57+ T cells in acquired aplastic anemia. CDR3 and TCR beta VDJ profiling relied on genomic DNA as the template. TCRdb called the reads again in MiXCR, with one record for every CDR3 protein. Counted here are 190,000 or so distinct CDR3 sequences, less than 60% occurring once; the ten biggest clones make up about 1.7%. Previously, flow cytometry had revealed CD8+CD57+ cell expansion in the patients chosen for sequencing. Sequencing input: sorted CD4+, CD8+, or CD8+CD57+ T cells (not recorded which) from PBMCs. These receptors came from a human donor with aplastic anemia.

The chain has TRBV2 and TRBJ2-2; no definite D call. CDR1 and CDR2 from the germline V gene are SNHLY and FYNNEI. The V end lost 1 base, the J end lost 2 bases, and 8 bases lay between the germline ends. This CDR3 comprises 15 residues. CDR3 residues: CASSEVRTNTGELFF. CDR3 sequence (DNA): TGTGCCAGCAGTGAAGTGCGGACCAACACCGGGGAGCTGTTTTTT.

This clonotype was detected a few times. The CDR3 region is CASSQNTYEQYF. In DNA form, the CDR3 reads TGTGCCAGCAGCCAAAATACCTACGAGCAGTACTTC. The J gene is TRBJ2-7, the V gene TRBV5-3; D not certain. TRBV5-3 is flagged as an ORF with uncertain function. Trimming removed 8 bases at V and 2 bases at J, with 11 bases between. The CDR3 extends over 12 amino acids.

This chain uses TRBV15 with TRBJ1-1, with no clear D. The V gene's germline CDR1 is LNHNV and CDR2 YYDKDF (reference sequence). Trimming shortened V by 0 bases and J by 6 bases, and 11 bases separated the two germline ends. This CDR3 has 14 residues. CDR3 bases: TGTGCCACCAGCAGAGATCTCCAGGACGCTGAAGCTTTCTTT. Translation: CATSRDLQDAEAFF.

The V gene is TRBV30, the J gene TRBJ2-3; TRBD2 matches 12 bases. The CDR3 is 17 residues long. The J segment lost 6 bases and the V segment lost 3 bases, leaving 13 bases of the junction unmatched. Germline CDR1 is GTSNPN and CDR2 is SVGIG (reference sequence). CDR3 nucleotide sequence: TGTGCCTGGAGCTACCTCCCGACTAGCGGGGGAGGGGATACGCAGTATTTT. Amino acids: CAWSYLPTSGGGDTQYF.

Concerning this clonotype itself: This may be a read error: a much more frequent sequence differs by one nucleotide. The V gene is TRBV4-1, the J gene TRBJ2-3, with a weak D call TRBD1 (6 bases). CDR1 and CDR2 (germline): MGHRA, YSYEKL. CDR3 length: 17 amino acids. Deletions cut 0 bases from V and 2 bases from J, with 15 bases between. CDR3 protein: CASSQDSPGHITDTQYF. In DNA, the CDR3 is TGCGCCAGCAGCCAAGACTCCCCGGGACACATCACAGATACGCAGTATTTT.

CDR3 in amino acids: CASLGGGGSYEQYF. The CDR3 region has the DNA TGTGCCAGCCTCGGGGGAGGGGGTTCCTACGAGCAGTACTTC. The chain recombines TRBV28 with TRBJ2-7; maybe TRBD2 (7 bases). Trimming removed 8 bases from V and 1 base from J, with 15 bases in between. The germline V gene encodes CDR1 MDHEN and CDR2 SYDVKM. CDR3 size: 14 residues.

This chain links TRBV10-3 with TRBJ1-2; no definite D call. The V end was cut by 10 bases, the J end by 10 bases, with 22 bases between. Per the germline V gene, CDR1 is ENHRY and CDR2 is SYGVKD. This CDR3 region has 13 residues. The CDR3 is CATSLTFPRDYTF. CDR3 in DNA: TGTGCCACGAGCTTGACATTTCCGCGGGACTACACCTTC.

The J gene is TRBJ2-5, the V gene TRBV9; no firm D call. V was pared by 0 bases and J by 2 bases, with 5 bases between. Per the germline V gene, CDR1 is SGDLS and CDR2 is YYNGEE. The CDR3 loop spans 13 amino acids. The CDR3 DNA is TGTGCCAGCAGCGTAGTGGAACAAGAGACCCAGTACTTC. Its translation is CASSVVEQETQYF.

V and J are TRBV20-1 and TRBJ2-3; TRBD2 agrees at 8 bases. The CDR3 is made up of 14 amino acids. Trimming at V came to 2 bases and at J to 2 bases, leaving 3 bases not matched to a gene. Germline V gives CDR1 DFQATT, CDR2 SNEGSKA (reference sequence). This CDR3 is CSARLSGNTDTQYF. The CDR3 nucleotides read TGCAGTGCTAGACTTAGCGGGAACACAGATACGCAGTATTTT.

This rearrangement joins TRBV6-1 to TRBJ2-1, with TRBD1 as a possible D gene (5 bases). Per germline, CDR1 MNHNS and CDR2 SASEGT. The CDR3 extends over 14 amino acids. Trimming removed 6 bases from V and 6 bases from J, with 15 bases in between. The CDR3, as DNA: TGTGCCAGCAGGCTTCAGGGAAGGGTCAATGAGCAGTTCTTC. It yields the protein CASRLQGRVNEQFF.

The chain links TRBV20-1 to TRBJ1-5; D is unclear. V dropped 0 bases and J dropped 7 bases, with 16 bases sitting between them. The CDR3 extends over 15 amino acids. The germline V gene encodes CDR1 DFQATT and CDR2 SNEGSKA (reference sequence). The CDR3 spells CSARDEGGSEQPQHF. DNA for the CDR3: TGCAGTGCTAGAGACGAAGGAGGGTCGGAGCAGCCCCAGCATTTT.

The chain links TRBV11-1 to TRBJ2-1; D gene uncertain. The V end was cut by 5 bases, the J end by 2 bases, with 10 bases between. Germline CDR1 is SGHAT and CDR2 is FQDESV (reference sequence). The CDR3 runs to 14 residues. The CDR3 loop is CASSVSRTYNEQFF. The CDR3 DNA reads as TGTGCCAGCAGCGTTAGTAGGACCTACAATGAGCAGTTCTTC.

This clonotype showed up many times. The CDR3 loop reads CASSLELAGGDTQYF. The DNA of the CDR3 is TGCGCCAGCAGCTTGGAGCTAGCGGGGGGAGATACGCAGTATTTT. The chain combines TRBV5-1 with TRBJ2-3; 11 bases match TRBD2. The CDR3 length is 15 residues. Germline V gene lookup returns CDR1 SGHRS and CDR2 YFSETQ. V lost 0 bases to trimming and J lost 5 bases; unmatched junction nucleotides: 2. The whole variable domain, remainder taken from reference TRBV5-1 and TRBJ2-3, is KAGVTQTPRYLIKTRGQQVTLSCSPISGHRSVSWYQQTPGQGLQFLFEYFSETQRNKGNFPGRFSGRQFSNSRSEMNVSTLELGDSALYLCASSLELAGGDTQYFGPGTRLTVL.

V is TRBV6-2 or TRBV6-3 and J is TRBJ1-4; unclear D gene. Trimming left V 2 bases short and J 8 bases short, with 24 bases between. Per the germline V gene, CDR1 is MNHEY and CDR2 is SVGEGT. This CDR3 is 18 amino acids long. CDR3 loop: CASSYPSGSVRWREKLFF. CDR3 nucleotides: TGTGCCAGCAGTTACCCTTCTGGCAGCGTGCGGTGGCGGGAAAAACTGTTTTTT.

The rearrangement links TRBV5-1 to TRBJ2-1, with 7 bases identical to TRBD2. The CDR3 runs 17 residues. Trimming removed 4 bases from V and 4 bases from J; junction bases left unmatched: 14. Germline V CDR1 and CDR2: SGHRS, YFSETQ. Written as DNA, the CDR3 is TGCGCCAGCAGCAACGACCCCACTAGCGCCGTTTACAATGAGCAGTTCTTC. This codes for CASSNDPTSAVYNEQFF.

This clonotype was seen ten or more times. The chain couples TRBV20-1 to TRBJ2-7; D might be TRBD2 (7 bases). This CDR3 is 14 amino acids long. V shed 1 base and J shed 12 bases, with 22 bases lying between them. From germline, CDR1 is DFQATT and CDR2 SNEGSKA (reference sequence). This CDR3 reads CSARAGGGPSLLYF. DNA of the CDR3: TGCAGTGCTAGAGCTGGGGGGGGGCCCTCCCTCCTGTACTTC.

The chain is built from TRBV4-3 and TRBJ1-3; 7 bases fit TRBD1. Germline V gene lookup returns CDR1 LGHNA and CDR2 YSLEER. This CDR3 is 18 amino acids long. With V trimmed by 0 bases and J by 4 bases, 12 bases remained unmatched. The CDR3 protein is CASSQDLGGASNGNTIYF. DNA for the CDR3: TGCGCCAGCAGCCAAGATTTAGGGGGCGCATCGAACGGAAACACCATATATTTT.

The V and J genes are TRBV7-2 and TRBJ1-6; weak D call: TRBD1 (5 bases). Trimming removed 4 bases at V and 7 bases at J, with 14 bases between. The CDR3 consists of 15 residues. Per germline, CDR1 SGHTA and CDR2 FQGNSA. The CDR3 DNA is TGTGCCAGCAGCTCGGGGGGATGGGGGAATTCACCCCTCCACTTT. Its protein product is CASSSGGWGNSPLHF.

This clonotype is a singleton in its sample. The chain uses TRBV24-1 and TRBJ2-3, with TRBD2 matching 9 bases. CDR1 and CDR2 from the germline V gene are KGHDR and SFDVKD. After removal of 1 base from V and 1 base from J, the junction contained 5 bases not matched to a gene. The CDR3 covers 17 residues. The CDR3 protein is CATSDFGERGGTDTQYF. The CDR3 region has the DNA TGTGCCACCAGTGATTTCGGCGAGCGGGGGGGCACAGATACGCAGTATTTT.

The chain uses TRBV19 and TRBJ2-7; 12 bases map to TRBD1. Germline V gene lookup returns CDR1 LNHDA and CDR2 SQIVND (reference sequence). The J segment lost 5 bases and the V segment lost 3 bases, leaving 8 bases of the junction unmatched. The CDR3 runs to 16 residues. The CDR3 loop is CASSMGDGTGGDEQYF. CDR3 nucleotide sequence: TGTGCCAGTAGTATGGGGGATGGGACAGGGGGCGACGAGCAGTACTTC.

This clonotype was recorded many times. The rearrangement uses TRBV25-1 and TRBJ1-2; the D gene is possibly TRBD1 (5 bases). CDR1 and CDR2 (germline): MGHDK, SYGVNS. This CDR3 is 13 amino acids long. Trimming left V 4 bases short and J 4 bases short, with 10 bases between. The CDR3 nucleotides are TGTGCCAGCAGTGGCACAGGAGCCTATGGCTACACCTTC. This codes for CASSGTGAYGYTF.

CDR3 loop: CATEADYNSPLHF. CDR3 sequence (DNA): TGTGCCACCGAAGCAGACTATAATTCACCCCTCCACTTT. The gene calls are TRBV19 and TRBJ1-6, with unresolved D. V was pared by 10 bases and J by 3 bases, with 10 bases between. The CDR3 has 13 residues. Germline V gene data show CDR1 as LNHDA and CDR2 as SQIVND (reference sequence).

The J gene is TRBJ2-6, the V gene TRBV11-1; the match to TRBD1 covers 7 bases. The CDR3 totals 16 residues. J was trimmed by 0 bases and V by 5 bases; bases with no gene match: 4. Per germline, CDR1 SGHAT and CDR2 FQDESV (reference sequence). In DNA, the CDR3 is TGTGCCAGCAGCCCCAGGGACAGCTCTGGGGCCAACGTCCTGACTTTC. It translates to CASSPRDSSGANVLTF.

This clonotype appeared a single time. A junction end diverges from the germline sequence, so it may reflect a read error. The J gene is TRBJ2-5, the V gene TRBV2; D possibly corresponds to TRBD1 (7 bases). Germline CDR1 and CDR2: SNHLY and FYNNEI. The CDR3 has 13 residues. CDR3 nucleotide sequence: TGTGCTAGCAAGCAGGGGGTGGGGGAGGCCCAGTACTTC. It yields the protein CASKQGVGEAQYF.

The J gene is TRBJ1-6, the V gene TRBV19, with 8 bases identical to TRBD1. Trimming removed 8 bases from V and 6 bases from J; junction bases left unmatched: 9. Germline CDR1 and CDR2: LNHDA and SQIVND (reference sequence). The CDR3 is made up of 15 amino acids. This CDR3 reads CASSPKDRVNSPLHF. The CDR3 DNA reads as TGTGCCAGTTCGCCGAAGGACAGGGTTAATTCACCCCTCCACTTT.